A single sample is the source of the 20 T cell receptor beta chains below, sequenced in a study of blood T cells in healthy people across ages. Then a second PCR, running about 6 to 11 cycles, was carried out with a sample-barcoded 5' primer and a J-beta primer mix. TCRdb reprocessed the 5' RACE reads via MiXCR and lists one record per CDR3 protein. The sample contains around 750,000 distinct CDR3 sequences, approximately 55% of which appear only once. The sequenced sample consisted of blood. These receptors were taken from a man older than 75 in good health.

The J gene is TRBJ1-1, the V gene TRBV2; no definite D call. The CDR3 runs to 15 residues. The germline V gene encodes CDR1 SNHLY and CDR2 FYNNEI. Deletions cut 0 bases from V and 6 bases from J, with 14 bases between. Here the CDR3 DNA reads TGTGCCAGCAGTGAAGCCCGGGGAGCAAGCCCTGAAGCTTTCTTT. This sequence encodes CASSEARGASPEAFF.

The chain's CDR3 is CSARRTGAYEQYF. In nucleotides, the CDR3 is TGCAGTGCTAGGCGGACAGGGGCCTACGAGCAGTACTTC. V and J are TRBV20-1 and TRBJ2-7, with TRBD1 matching 9 bases. This CDR3 is built from 13 residues. The ends lost 3 bases at V and 2 bases at J; junction bases unmatched: 2. CDR1 and CDR2 from the germline V gene are DFQATT and SNEGSKA (reference sequence).

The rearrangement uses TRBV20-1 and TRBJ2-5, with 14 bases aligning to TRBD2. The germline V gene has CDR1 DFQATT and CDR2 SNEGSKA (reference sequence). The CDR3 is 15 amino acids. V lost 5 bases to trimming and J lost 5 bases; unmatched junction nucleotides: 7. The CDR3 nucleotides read TGCAGTGCTGGAGGACTAGCGGGAGGACAGGAGACCCAGTACTTC. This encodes CSAGGLAGGQETQYF.

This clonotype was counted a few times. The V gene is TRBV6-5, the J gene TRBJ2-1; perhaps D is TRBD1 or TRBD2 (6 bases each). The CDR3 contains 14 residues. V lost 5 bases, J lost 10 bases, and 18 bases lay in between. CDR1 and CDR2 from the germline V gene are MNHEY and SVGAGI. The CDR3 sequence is CASSTGAADREQFF. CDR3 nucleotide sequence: TGTGCCAGCAGTACGGGGGCAGCCGACCGAGAGCAGTTCTTC.

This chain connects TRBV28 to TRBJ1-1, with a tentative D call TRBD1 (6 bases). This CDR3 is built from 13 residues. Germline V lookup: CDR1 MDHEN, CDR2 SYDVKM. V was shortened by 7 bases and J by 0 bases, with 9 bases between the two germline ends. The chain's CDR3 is CASTNRVNTEAFF. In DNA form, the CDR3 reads TGTGCCAGCACCAACAGGGTGAACACTGAAGCTTTCTTT.

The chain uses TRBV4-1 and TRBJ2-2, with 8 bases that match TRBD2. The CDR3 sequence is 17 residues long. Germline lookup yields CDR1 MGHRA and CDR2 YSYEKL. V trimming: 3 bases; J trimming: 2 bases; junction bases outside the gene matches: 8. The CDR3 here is CASSQPGLGLNTGELFF. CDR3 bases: TGCGCCAGCAGCCAGCCGGGACTAGGCTTAAACACCGGGGAGCTGTTTTTT.

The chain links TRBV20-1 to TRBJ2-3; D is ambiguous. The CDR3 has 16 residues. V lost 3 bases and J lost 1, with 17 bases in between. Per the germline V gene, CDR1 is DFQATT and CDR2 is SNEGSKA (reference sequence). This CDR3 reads CSARPSPTKGTDTQYF. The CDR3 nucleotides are TGCAGTGCTAGGCCAAGTCCAACAAAGGGCACAGATACGCAGTATTTT.

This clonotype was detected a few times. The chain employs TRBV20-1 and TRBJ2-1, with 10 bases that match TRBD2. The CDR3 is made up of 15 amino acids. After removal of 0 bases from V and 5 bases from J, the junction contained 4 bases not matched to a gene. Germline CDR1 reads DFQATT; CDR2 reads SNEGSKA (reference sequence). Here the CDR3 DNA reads TGCAGTGCTAGAGATTTAGCGGGAGGAAACAATGAGCAGTTCTTC. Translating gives CSARDLAGGNNEQFF.

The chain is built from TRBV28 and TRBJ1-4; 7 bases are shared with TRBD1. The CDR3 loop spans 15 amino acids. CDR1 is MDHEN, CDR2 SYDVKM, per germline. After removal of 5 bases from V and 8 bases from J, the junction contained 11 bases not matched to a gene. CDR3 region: CASSQSQGRGEKLFF. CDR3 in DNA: TGTGCCAGCAGTCAATCACAGGGGAGAGGGGAAAAACTGTTTTTT.

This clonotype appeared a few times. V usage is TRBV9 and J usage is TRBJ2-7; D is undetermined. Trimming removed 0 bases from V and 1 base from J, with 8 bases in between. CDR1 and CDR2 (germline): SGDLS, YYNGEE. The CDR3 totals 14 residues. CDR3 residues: CASSVETVSYEQYF. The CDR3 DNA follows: TGTGCCAGCAGCGTAGAGACGGTGTCCTACGAGCAGTACTTC.

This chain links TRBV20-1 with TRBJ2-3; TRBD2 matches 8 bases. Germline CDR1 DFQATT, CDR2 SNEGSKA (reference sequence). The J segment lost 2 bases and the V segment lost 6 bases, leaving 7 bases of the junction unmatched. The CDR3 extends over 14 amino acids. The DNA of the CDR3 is TGCAGTGCCGCCGGGCGGGAGGCCACAGATACGCAGTATTTT. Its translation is CSAAGREATDTQYF.

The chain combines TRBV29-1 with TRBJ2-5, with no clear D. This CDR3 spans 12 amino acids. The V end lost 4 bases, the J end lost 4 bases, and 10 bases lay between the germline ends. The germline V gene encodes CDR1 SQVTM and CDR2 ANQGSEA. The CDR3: CSVGTTAETQYF. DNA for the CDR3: TGCAGCGTTGGGACCACCGCAGAGACCCAGTACTTC.

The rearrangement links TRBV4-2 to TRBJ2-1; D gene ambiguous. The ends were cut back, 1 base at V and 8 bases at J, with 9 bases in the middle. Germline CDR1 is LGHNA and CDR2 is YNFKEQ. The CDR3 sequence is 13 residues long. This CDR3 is CASSQASRDEQFF. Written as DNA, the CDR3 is TGTGCCAGCAGCCAAGCAAGTCGGGATGAGCAGTTCTTC.

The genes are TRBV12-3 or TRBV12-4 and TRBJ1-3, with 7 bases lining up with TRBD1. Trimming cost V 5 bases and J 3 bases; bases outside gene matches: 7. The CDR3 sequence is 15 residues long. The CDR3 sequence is CASSLEGAFGNTIYF. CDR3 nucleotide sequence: TGTGCCAGCAGTCTGGAGGGGGCATTTGGAAACACCATATATTTT.

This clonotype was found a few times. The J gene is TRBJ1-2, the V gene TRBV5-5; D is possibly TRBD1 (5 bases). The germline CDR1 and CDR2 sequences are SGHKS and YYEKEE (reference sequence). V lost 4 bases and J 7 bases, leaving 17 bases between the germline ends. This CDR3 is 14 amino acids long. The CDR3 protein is CASSGQTELSGYTF. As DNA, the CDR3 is TGTGCCAGCAGCGGCCAGACAGAGTTGAGTGGCTACACCTTC.

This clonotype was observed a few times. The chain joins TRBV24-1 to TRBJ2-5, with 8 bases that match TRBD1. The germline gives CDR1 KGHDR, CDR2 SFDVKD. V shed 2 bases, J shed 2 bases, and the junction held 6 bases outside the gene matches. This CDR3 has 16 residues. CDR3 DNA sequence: TGTGCCACCAGTGATTCCGGGACAGGCTATCAAGAGACCCAGTACTTC. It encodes CATSDSGTGYQETQYF.

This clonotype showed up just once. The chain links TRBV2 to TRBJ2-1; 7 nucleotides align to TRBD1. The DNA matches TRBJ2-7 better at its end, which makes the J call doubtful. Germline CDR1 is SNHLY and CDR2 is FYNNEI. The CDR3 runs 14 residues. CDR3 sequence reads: CASIRGRAYNEQYF. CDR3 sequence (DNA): TGTGCCAGCATAAGGGGGCGGGCCTACAATGAGCAGTACTTC.

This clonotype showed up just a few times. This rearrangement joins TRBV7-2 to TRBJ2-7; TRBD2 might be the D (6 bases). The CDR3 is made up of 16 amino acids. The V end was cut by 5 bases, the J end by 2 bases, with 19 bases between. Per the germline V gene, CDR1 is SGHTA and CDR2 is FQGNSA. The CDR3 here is CASSAGPGSGAYEQYF. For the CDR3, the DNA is TGTGCCAGCAGCGCCGGGCCGGGTAGCGGAGCCTACGAGCAGTACTTC.

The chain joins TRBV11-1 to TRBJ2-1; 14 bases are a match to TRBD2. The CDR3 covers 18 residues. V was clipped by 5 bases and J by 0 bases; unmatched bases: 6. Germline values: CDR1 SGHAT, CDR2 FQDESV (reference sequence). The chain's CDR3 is CASSAGTSGGSSYNEQFF. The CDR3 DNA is TGTGCCAGCAGCGCCGGGACTAGCGGGGGCAGCTCCTACAATGAGCAGTTCTTC.

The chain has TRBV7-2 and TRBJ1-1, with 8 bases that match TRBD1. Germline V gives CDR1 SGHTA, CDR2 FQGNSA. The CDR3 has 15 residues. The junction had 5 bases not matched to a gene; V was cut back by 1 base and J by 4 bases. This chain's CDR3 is CASSLEGRGLTEAFF. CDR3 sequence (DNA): TGTGCCAGCAGCTTAGAAGGCAGGGGGCTCACTGAAGCTTTCTTT.